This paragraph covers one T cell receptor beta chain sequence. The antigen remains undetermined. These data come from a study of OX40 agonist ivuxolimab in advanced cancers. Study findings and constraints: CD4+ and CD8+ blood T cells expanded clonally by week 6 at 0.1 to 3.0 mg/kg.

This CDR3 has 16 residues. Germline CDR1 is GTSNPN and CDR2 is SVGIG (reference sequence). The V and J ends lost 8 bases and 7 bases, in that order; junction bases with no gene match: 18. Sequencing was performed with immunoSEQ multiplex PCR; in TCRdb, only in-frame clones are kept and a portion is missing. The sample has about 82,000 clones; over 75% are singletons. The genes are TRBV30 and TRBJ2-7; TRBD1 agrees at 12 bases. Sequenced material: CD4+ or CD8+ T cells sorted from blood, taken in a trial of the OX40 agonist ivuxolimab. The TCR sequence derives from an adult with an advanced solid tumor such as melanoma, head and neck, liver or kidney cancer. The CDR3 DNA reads TGTGCCCCACCCAATCCCTCCGGGACAGGGGGCGGGGAGCAGTACTTC. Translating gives CAPPNPSGTGGGEQYF. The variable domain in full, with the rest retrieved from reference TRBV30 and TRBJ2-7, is SQTIHQWPATLVQPVGSPLSLECTVEGTSNPNLYWYRQAAGRGLQLLFYSVGIGQISSEVPQNLSASRPQDRQFILSSKKLLLSDSGFYLCAPPNPSGTGGGEQYFGPGTRLTVT.